This TCR beta chain derives from a study of T cells in Graves' hyperthyroidism and ophthalmopathy. Per the germline V gene, CDR1 is MDHEN and CDR2 is SYDVKM. The CDR3 contains 13 residues. Deletions cut 6 bases from V and 1 base from J, with 9 bases between. From RNA transcripts, TCR beta CDR3 regions were amplified. Initially, a first-round RT-PCR of the TCR CDR3 employed the HTBI primer set. TCRdb processed the multiplex PCR reads anew with MiXCR; each CDR3 protein has one entry. Of roughly 380,000 distinct CDR3 sequences in the sample, approximately 15% are singletons; the top ten hold 20%. PBMCs came from more than 9 ml fresh peripheral blood.

J is TRBJ2-5 and V is TRBV28; no definite D call. The TCR was taken from a man aged 30 to 39 with Graves' hyperthyroidism that later progressed to Graves' ophthalmopathy. The sequenced sample was blood. The chain's CDR3 is CASRETPQETQYF. Here the CDR3 DNA reads TGTGCCAGCAGAGAGACTCCCCAAGAGACCCAGTACTTC.